This T cell receptor beta chain was identified during a study of cytomegalovirus exposure and HLA in healthy donors. The V and J ends lost 7 bases and 2 bases, in that order; junction bases with no gene match: 10. The germline CDR1 and CDR2 sequences are SGHRS and YFSETQ. The CDR3 spans 17 residues. Study-level findings and limits: In most subjects, TCR beta sequences reportedly gave accurate predictions of HLA-A and HLA-B alleles.

Points on this clone: Antigen: not known.

60 Vbeta and 13 Jbeta primers were used in PCR. Repertoires were generated with immunoSEQ multiplex PCR, while TCRdb's copy carries only in-frame clones and drops some. Here the sample table reports 100,000 or so clones. This TCR was sampled from a man aged 50-59 years in good health and CMV-seronegative. This rearrangement joins TRBV5-1 to TRBJ2-2, with 11 bases aligning to TRBD2. The sequencing input was PBMCs. The CDR3 is CASHQSSGGTNTGELFF. CDR3 DNA: TGCGCCAGCCACCAATCTAGCGGGGGGACCAACACCGGGGAGCTGTTTTTT.